One and the same sample provided the 8 T cell receptor beta chains below, sequenced in a study of response to subunit inactivated influenza vaccine. TCRdb analysed the RT-PCR reads with MiXCR anew, one entry per CDR3 protein. The repertoire holds 540,000 or so distinct CDR3 sequences, with 13% as singletons. Material: PBMCs from blood, obtained roughly 45 days after vaccination. Source of these receptors: a man aged 50 to 60 who received an inactivated influenza vaccine.

This clonotype has just a few counts. The chain is built from TRBV10-3 and TRBJ2-7; D is unclear. V was shortened by 8 bases and J by 1 base, with 18 bases between the two germline ends. The germline V gene has CDR1 ENHRY and CDR2 SYGVKD. The CDR3 totals 15 residues. The CDR3 here is CAIGFARGRSYEQYF. For the CDR3, the DNA is TGTGCCATCGGGTTCGCTCGAGGTCGTTCCTACGAGCAGTACTTC.

The chain combines TRBV21-1 with TRBJ2-3; the table's D call, TRBD2, was not checked against the DNA. TRBV21-1 is shown as a pseudogene. This CDR3 is 13 amino acids long. The CDR3 coding sequence is TGTGCCGACCTAGCGCCTGTCACAGATACGCAGTATTTT. It yields the protein CADLAPVTDTQYF.

This clonotype was seen a few times. The chain is built from TRBV29-1 and TRBJ1-3; possible D gene TRBD1, 5 bases. The V and J ends lost 4 bases and 0 bases respectively, with 16 bases between them. There are 16 residues in the CDR3. CDR1 and CDR2 from the germline V gene are SQVTM and ANQGSEA. CDR3 region: CSVVGAGKNSGNTIYF. The CDR3 DNA is TGCAGCGTTGTTGGGGCAGGGAAGAACTCTGGAAACACCATATATTTT.

V usage is TRBV25-1 and J usage is TRBJ2-1, with D hard to call. The V end was cut by 2 bases, the J end by 1 base, with 9 bases between. Germline assignment: CDR1 MGHDK and CDR2 SYGVNS. The CDR3 is 15 residues long. CDR3 nucleotide sequence: TGTGCCAGCAGTGAACAGGTCCGTTCCTACAATGAGCAGTTCTTC. This gives the protein CASSEQVRSYNEQFF. Using reference TRBV25-1 and TRBJ2-1 for the parts outside the CDR3, the full variable domain is EADIYQTPRYLVIGTGKKITLECSQTMGHDKMYWYQQDPGMELHLIHYSYGVNSTEKGDLSSESTVSRIRTEHFPLTLESARPSHTSQYLCASSEQVRSYNEQFFGPGTRLTVL.

This clonotype was counted between two and nine times. This chain uses TRBV15 with TRBJ2-1, with 9 bases that match TRBD2. V was pared by 5 bases and J by 2 bases, with 4 bases of the junction left unmatched. This CDR3 contains 15 residues. Germline values: CDR1 LNHNV, CDR2 YYDKDF (reference sequence). The DNA for the CDR3 is TGTGCCACCAGCCCACGGACTAGCGCCTACAATGAGCAGTTCTTC. This translates into CATSPRTSAYNEQFF.

The DNA for the CDR3 is TGTGCCAGCAGCCCCGCGACTGAAGCTTTCTTT. This gives the protein CASSPATEAFF. V gene TRBV7-9 combines with J gene TRBJ1-1; D not certain. The CDR3 runs to 11 residues. Trimming took 5 bases from V and 5 from J, leaving 6 bases between them. CDR1 SEHNR and CDR2 FQNEAQ come from the germline V gene (reference sequence).

This clonotype appeared many times. The chain combines TRBV6-1 with TRBJ2-1; D possibly uses TRBD1 or TRBD2 (5 bases each). Germline V gene data show CDR1 as MNHNS and CDR2 as SASEGT. V was pared by 5 bases and J by 6 bases, with 14 bases between. CDR3 size: 14 residues. The CDR3 DNA reads TGTGCCAGCAGTCCCCGGGACGGCGCCAATGAGCAGTTCTTC. The encoded protein is CASSPRDGANEQFF.

This sequence joins TRBV24-1 and TRBJ2-7, with D possibly being TRBD1 (5 bases). V was pared by 2 bases and J by 0 bases, with 13 bases between. The germline V gene has CDR1 KGHDR and CDR2 SFDVKD. This CDR3 has 16 amino acids. The chain's CDR3 is CATSDYPTVTSYEQYF. The CDR3 DNA reads as TGTGCCACCAGTGATTACCCGACAGTAACCTCCTACGAGCAGTACTTC.